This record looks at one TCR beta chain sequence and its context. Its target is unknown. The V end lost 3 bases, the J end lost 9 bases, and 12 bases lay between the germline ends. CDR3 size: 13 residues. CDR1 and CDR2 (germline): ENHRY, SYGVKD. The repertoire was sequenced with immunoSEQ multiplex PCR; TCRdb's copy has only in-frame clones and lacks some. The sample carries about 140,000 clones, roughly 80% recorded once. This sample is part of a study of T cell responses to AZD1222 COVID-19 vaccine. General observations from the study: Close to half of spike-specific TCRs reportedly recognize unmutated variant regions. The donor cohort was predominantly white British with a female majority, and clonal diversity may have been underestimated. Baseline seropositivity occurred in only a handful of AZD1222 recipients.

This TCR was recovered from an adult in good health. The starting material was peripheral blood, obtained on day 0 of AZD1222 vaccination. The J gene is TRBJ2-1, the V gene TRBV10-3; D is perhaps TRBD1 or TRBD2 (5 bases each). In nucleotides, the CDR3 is TGTGCCATCAGTGAAGAGAGGGGTACTGAGCAGTTCTTC. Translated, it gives CAISEERGTEQFF.